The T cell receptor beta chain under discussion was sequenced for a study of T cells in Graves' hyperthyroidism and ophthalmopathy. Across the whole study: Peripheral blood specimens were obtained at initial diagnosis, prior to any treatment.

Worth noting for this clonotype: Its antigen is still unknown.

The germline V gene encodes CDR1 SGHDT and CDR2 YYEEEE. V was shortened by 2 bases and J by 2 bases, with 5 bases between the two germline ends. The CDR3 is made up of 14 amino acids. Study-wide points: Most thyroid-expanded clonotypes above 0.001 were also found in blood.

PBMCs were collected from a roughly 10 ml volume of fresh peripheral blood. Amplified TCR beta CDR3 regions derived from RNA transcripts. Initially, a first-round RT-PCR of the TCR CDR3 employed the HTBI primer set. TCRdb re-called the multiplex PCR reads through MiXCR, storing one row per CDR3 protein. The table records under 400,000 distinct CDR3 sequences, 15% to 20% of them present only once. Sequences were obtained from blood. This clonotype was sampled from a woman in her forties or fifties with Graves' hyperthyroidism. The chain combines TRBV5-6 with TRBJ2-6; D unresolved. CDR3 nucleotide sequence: TGTGCCAGCAGCTTCGGCACTGGGGCCAACGTCCTGACTTTC. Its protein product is CASSFGTGANVLTF.